The 7 T cell receptor beta chains below were found in one sample sequenced in a study of patients and donors after allogeneic stem cell transplantation. Using its own MiXCR run on the RT-PCR reads, TCRdb lists one record per CDR3 protein. The sample records about 110,000 distinct CDR3 sequences, over 30% being singletons. The sample comprised blood, either unsorted or a sorted T cell fraction (not recorded which). All receptors derive from a human donor who was either an allogeneic HSCT recipient or a stem cell or donor lymphocyte infusion donor (not recorded which). It is not recorded whose cells these are; they may come from a transplant donor.

The V call is TRBV27, the J call TRBJ1-1, with D hard to call. Trimming removed 5 bases from V and 4 bases from J, with 11 bases in between. The CDR3 consists of 13 residues. The germline gives CDR1 MNHEY, CDR2 SMNVEV (reference sequence). The CDR3 region is CASSPEQTTEAFF. The CDR3 nucleotides read TGTGCCAGCAGTCCGGAACAGACCACTGAAGCTTTCTTT.

This clonotype was found a few times. The chain combines TRBV29-1 with TRBJ1-1; D gene unclear. The CDR3 contains 14 residues. CDR1 and CDR2 from the germline V gene are SQVTM and ANQGSEA. Trimming pared 3 bases from V and 1 base from J, leaving 12 bases between. In DNA, the CDR3 is TGCAGCGTTGAGCTCCTGGTTAGGAACACTGAAGCTTTCTTT. This gives the protein CSVELLVRNTEAFF.

The J gene is TRBJ1-1, the V gene TRBV28; D perhaps matches TRBD1 (6 bases). Germline CDR1 and CDR2: MDHEN and SYDVKM. Deletions cut 2 bases from V and 9 bases from J, with 10 bases between. This CDR3 has 12 amino acids. The DNA of the CDR3 is TGTGCCAGCAGTTTAGGTTGGGACAAAGCTTTCTTT. Translated, it gives CASSLGWDKAFF.

The chain is built from TRBV12-3 or TRBV12-4 and TRBJ2-5; D not resolved. The CDR3 sequence is 16 residues long. Trimming left V 4 bases short and J 3 bases short, with 18 bases between. CDR3 sequence (DNA): TGTGCCAGCAGTTCTAGTTCGGCGCAGGCCAAAGAGACCCAGTACTTC. As protein: CASSSSSAQAKETQYF.

This rearrangement joins TRBV18 to TRBJ1-2, with D perhaps TRBD1 (5 bases). Trimming took 3 bases from V and 8 from J, leaving 16 bases between them. Germline V CDR1 and CDR2: KGHSH, LQKENI. CDR3 length: 14 residues. In DNA form, the CDR3 reads TGTGCCAGCTCACCGAATCAAGGGGAATCGGGCTACACCTTC. It yields the protein CASSPNQGESGYTF.

This clonotype was counted between two and nine times. V is TRBV27 and J is TRBJ1-3; perhaps TRBD1 as D (5 bases). Germline V gene data show CDR1 as MNHEY and CDR2 as SMNVEV (reference sequence). The CDR3 is made up of 19 amino acids. Trimming left V 5 bases short and J 0 bases short, with 23 bases between. CDR3 nucleotides: TGTGCCAGCAGTCACCACCGGGGCCCTCACCCCCTCTCTGGAAACACCATATATTTT. Its protein is CASSHHRGPHPLSGNTIYF.

The gene calls are TRBV12-3 or TRBV12-4 and TRBJ2-3; no reliable D call. V dropped 8 bases and J dropped 2 bases, with 5 bases sitting between them. The CDR3 is made up of 11 amino acids. The CDR3 loop is CASGFTDTQYF. The CDR3 nucleotides read TGTGCCAGCGGATTCACAGATACGCAGTATTTT.